A single sample gave rise to the 11 T cell receptor beta chains below, sequenced in a study of blood T cell repertoires in COVID-19. Using immunoSEQ multiplex PCR, the repertoire was profiled, and TCRdb retains in-frame clones only, with some absent. The table shows about 170,000 clones, with 89% occurring only once. The sequencing input was PBMCs or T cells enriched from blood (not recorded which). The source of these receptors is a woman in her late teens or twenties who had recovered from COVID-19.

Details on this clone: Other DNA sequences in the same sample also yield this CDR3. J is TRBJ1-3 and V is TRBV3-1 (or the pseudogene TRBV3-2); perhaps TRBD1 as D (5 bases). Germline CDR1 LGHDT, CDR2 YNNKEL (reference sequence). CDR3 size: 15 residues. Trimming removed 0 bases from V and 0 bases from J, with 6 bases in between. Here the CDR3 reads CASSQDRVSGNTIYF. CDR3 in DNA: TGTGCCAGCAGCCAAGACAGGGTCTCTGGAAACACCATATATTTT.

This chain links TRBV7-9 with TRBJ1-1; D ambiguous. The V gene's germline CDR1 is SEHNR and CDR2 FQNEAQ (reference sequence). The ends were cut back, 4 bases at V and 7 bases at J, with 16 bases in the middle. The CDR3 is made up of 14 amino acids. The CDR3 region has the DNA TGTGCCAGCAGCTCTGCAAGGGAGGGCCGTGAAGCTTTCTTT. Translated: CASSSAREGREAFF.

The chain is built from TRBV6-5 and TRBJ2-7; D unresolved. The CDR3 covers 11 residues. The V gene lost 10 bases and the J gene lost 1 base, with 8 bases spanning the gap. Germline values: CDR1 MNHEY, CDR2 SVGAGI. CDR3 bases: TGTGCCATATACAGTTCCTACGAGCAGTACTTC. It codes for CAIYSSYEQYF.

This chain links TRBV12-5 with TRBJ2-7, with TRBD1 matching over 7 bases. After removal of 2 bases from V and 4 bases from J, the junction contained 11 bases not matched to a gene. Germline V CDR1 and CDR2: LGHNT, FRNRAP. The length of the CDR3 is 16 residues. The CDR3 sequence is CASGLPGGNFLYEQYF. The CDR3 bases are TGTGCTAGTGGTTTGCCAGGGGGAAACTTCCTATACGAGCAGTACTTC.

The chain recombines TRBV5-6 with TRBJ2-3; D not resolved. Germline CDR1 and CDR2: SGHDT and YYEEEE. Trimming took off 1 base at V and 3 bases at J, with 9 bases between the two ends. This CDR3 has 14 residues. CDR3 sequence (DNA): TGTGCCAGCAGCTTGTATACCGGGACAGATACGCAGTATTTT. Protein product: CASSLYTGTDTQYF. The variable domain in full, completed from reference TRBV5-6 and TRBJ2-3, reads DAGVTQSPTHLIKTRGQQVTLRCSPKSGHDTVSWYQQALGQGPQFIFQYYEEEERQRGNFPDRFSGHQFPNYSSELNVNALLLGDSALYLCASSLYTGTDTQYFGPGTRLTVL.

V is TRBV30 and J is TRBJ2-7, with D maybe TRBD2 (6 bases). The CDR3 consists of 13 residues. Trimming shortened V by 0 bases and J by 2 bases, and 8 bases separated the two germline ends. Germline CDR1 and CDR2: GTSNPN and SVGIG (reference sequence). The CDR3 sequence is CAWSVSGAYEQYF. The CDR3, as DNA: TGTGCCTGGAGTGTTTCGGGGGCCTACGAGCAGTACTTC.

J is TRBJ2-7 and V is TRBV6-5; the D gene is possibly TRBD1 (5 bases). The germline V and J ends were trimmed by 2 bases and 3 bases, with 5 bases remaining between them. CDR1 MNHEY and CDR2 SVGAGI come from the germline V gene. This CDR3 spans 12 amino acids. In DNA, the CDR3 is TGTGCCAGCAGTTACGACAGCTACGAGCAGTACTTC. It encodes CASSYDSYEQYF.

The V and J genes are TRBV27 and TRBJ2-6; TRBD1 aligns across 9 bases. The CDR3 has 18 amino acids. Germline values: CDR1 MNHEY, CDR2 SMNVEV (reference sequence). The junction had 5 bases not matched to a gene; V was cut back by 2 bases and J by 0 bases. CDR3 region: CASSLIRTGASGANVLTF. The CDR3, as DNA: TGTGCCAGCAGTTTAATTCGGACAGGGGCCTCTGGGGCCAACGTCCTGACTTTC.

This chain connects TRBV28 to TRBJ2-7, with TRBD2 as a possible D gene (5 bases). The CDR3 has 14 amino acids. Germline V gene sequence: CDR1 MDHEN, CDR2 SYDVKM. V lost 3 bases to trimming and J lost 3 bases, with 12 bases between them. The CDR3 reads CASSFAGDSYEQYF. The CDR3, as DNA: TGTGCCAGCAGTTTTGCCGGGGATAGCTACGAGCAGTACTTC.

The chain carries TRBV3-1 (or the pseudogene TRBV3-2) and TRBJ1-1; D unclear. The germline V gene has CDR1 LGHDT and CDR2 YNNKEL (reference sequence). This CDR3 contains 11 residues. Trimming left V 3 bases short and J 8 bases short, with 7 bases between. CDR3 loop: CASSHREEAFF. CDR3 sequence (DNA): TGTGCCAGCAGCCACCGGGAGGAAGCTTTCTTT.

This clone was counted a single time. V usage is TRBV14 and J usage is TRBJ2-1; the D is unclear. Looked up from germline, CDR1 is SGHDN and CDR2 is FVKESK. The length of the CDR3 is 13 residues. Trimming took 4 bases from V and 5 from J, leaving 9 bases between them. CDR3 residues: CASSLITHNEQFF. In DNA form, the CDR3 reads TGTGCCAGCAGCCTTATCACTCACAATGAGCAGTTCTTC. The full variable domain, its missing parts supplied by reference TRBV14 and TRBJ2-1, is EAGVTQFPSHSVIEKGQTVTLRCDPISGHDNLYWYRRVMGKEIKFLLHFVKESKQDESGMPNNRFLAERTGGTYSTLKVQPAELEDSGVYFCASSLITHNEQFFGPGTRLTVL.